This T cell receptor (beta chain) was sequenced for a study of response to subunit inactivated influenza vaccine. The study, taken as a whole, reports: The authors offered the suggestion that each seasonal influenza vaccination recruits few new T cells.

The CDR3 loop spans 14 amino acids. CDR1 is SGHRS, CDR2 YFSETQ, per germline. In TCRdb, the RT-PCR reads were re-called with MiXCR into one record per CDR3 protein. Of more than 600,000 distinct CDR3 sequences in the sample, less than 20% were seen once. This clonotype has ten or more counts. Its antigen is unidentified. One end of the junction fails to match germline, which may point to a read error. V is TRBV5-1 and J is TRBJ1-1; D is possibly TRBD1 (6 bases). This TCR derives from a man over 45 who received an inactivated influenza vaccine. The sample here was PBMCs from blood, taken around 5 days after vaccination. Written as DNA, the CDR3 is TGTGCCAGCAGCTCGGGACAACTGAACACTGAAGCTTTCTTT. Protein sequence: CASSSGQLNTEAFF.